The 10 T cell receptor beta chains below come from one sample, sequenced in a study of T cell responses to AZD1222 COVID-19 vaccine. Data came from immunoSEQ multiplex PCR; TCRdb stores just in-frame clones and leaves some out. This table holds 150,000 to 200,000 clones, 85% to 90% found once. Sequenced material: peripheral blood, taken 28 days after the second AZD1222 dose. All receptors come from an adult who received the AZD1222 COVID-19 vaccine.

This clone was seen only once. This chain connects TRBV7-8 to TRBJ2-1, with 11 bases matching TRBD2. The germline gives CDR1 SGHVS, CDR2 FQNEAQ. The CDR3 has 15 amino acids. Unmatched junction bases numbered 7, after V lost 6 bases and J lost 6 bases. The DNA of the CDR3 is TGTGCCAGCAGATCGGGACTAGCGGTACTCAATGAGCAGTTCTTC. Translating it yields CASRSGLAVLNEQFF.

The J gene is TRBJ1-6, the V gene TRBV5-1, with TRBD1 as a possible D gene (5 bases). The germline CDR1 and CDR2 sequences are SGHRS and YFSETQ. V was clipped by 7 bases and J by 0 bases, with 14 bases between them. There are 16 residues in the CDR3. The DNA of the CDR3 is TGCGCCAGCGCTCCCTCGGGGGACTCCTATAATTCACCCCTCCACTTT. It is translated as CASAPSGDSYNSPLHF.

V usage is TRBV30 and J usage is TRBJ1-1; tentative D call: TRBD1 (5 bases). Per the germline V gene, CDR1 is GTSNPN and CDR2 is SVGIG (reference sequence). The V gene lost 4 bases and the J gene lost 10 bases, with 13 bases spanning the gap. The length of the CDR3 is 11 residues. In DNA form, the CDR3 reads TGTGCCTGGATTATTCAGGGCCGAGCTTTCTTT. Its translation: CAWIIQGRAFF.

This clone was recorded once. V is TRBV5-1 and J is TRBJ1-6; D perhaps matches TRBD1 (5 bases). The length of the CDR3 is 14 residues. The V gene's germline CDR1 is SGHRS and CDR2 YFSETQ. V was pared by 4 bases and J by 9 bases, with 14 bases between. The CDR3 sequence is CASSPGENSSPLHF. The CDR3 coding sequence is TGCGCCAGCAGCCCGGGGGAGAACAGTTCACCCCTCCACTTT. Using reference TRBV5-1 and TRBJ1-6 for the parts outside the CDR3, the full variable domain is KAGVTQTPRYLIKTRGQQVTLSCSPISGHRSVSWYQQTPGQGLQFLFEYFSETQRNKGNFPGRFSGRQFSNSRSEMNVSTLELGDSALYLCASSPGENSSPLHFGNGTRLTVT.

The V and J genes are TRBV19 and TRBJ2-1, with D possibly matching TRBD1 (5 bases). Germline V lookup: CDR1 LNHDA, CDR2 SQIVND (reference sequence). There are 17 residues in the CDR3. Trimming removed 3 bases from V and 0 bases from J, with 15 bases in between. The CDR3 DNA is TGTGCCAGTAGTATTCAACATTGGGGCGGCTCCTACAATGAGCAGTTCTTC. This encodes CASSIQHWGGSYNEQFF.

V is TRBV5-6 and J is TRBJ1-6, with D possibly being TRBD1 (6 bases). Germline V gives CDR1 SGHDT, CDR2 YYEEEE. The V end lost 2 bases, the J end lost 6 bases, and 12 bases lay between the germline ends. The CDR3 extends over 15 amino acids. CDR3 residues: CASSFGRGLNSPLHF. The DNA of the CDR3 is TGTGCCAGCAGCTTTGGCAGGGGCCTTAATTCACCCCTCCACTTT.

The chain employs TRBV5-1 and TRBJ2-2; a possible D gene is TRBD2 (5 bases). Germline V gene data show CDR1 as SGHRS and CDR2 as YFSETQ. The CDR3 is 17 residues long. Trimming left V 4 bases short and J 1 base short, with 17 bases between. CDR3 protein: CASSQRVSDGNTGELFF. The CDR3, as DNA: TGCGCCAGCAGCCAGAGGGTTAGTGACGGGAACACCGGGGAGCTGTTTTTT.

The CDR3, as DNA: TGTGCCAGCAGCCCCCACGCAGGCACCTTCACAGATACGCAGTATTTT. This translates into CASSPHAGTFTDTQYF. This chain links TRBV7-2 with TRBJ2-3, with D unresolved. Trimming shortened V by 5 bases and J by 2 bases, and 17 bases separated the two germline ends. The germline CDR1 and CDR2 sequences are SGHTA and FQGNSA. This CDR3 spans 16 amino acids.

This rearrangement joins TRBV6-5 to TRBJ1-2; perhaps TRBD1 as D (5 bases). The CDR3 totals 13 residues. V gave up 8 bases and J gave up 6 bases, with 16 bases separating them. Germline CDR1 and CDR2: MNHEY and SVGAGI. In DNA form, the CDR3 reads TGTGCCAGCCGACCGGGGCCCGAGCATGGCTACACCTTC. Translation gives CASRPGPEHGYTF.

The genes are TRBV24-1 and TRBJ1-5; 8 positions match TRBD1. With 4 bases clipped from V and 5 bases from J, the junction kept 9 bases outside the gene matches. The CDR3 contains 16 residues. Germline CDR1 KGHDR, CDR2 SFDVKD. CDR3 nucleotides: TGTGCCACCAGTGAATATCAGGGGGCAGCCGATCAGCCCCAGCATTTT. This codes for CATSEYQGAADQPQHF.